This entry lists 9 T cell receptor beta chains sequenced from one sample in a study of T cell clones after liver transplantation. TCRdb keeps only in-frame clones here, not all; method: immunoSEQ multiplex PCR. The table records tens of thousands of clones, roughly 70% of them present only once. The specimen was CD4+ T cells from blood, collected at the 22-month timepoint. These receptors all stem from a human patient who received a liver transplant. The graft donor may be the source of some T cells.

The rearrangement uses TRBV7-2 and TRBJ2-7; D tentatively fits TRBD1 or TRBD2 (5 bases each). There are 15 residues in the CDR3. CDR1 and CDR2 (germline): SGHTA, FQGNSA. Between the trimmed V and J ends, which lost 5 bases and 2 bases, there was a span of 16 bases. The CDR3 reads CASSPTGTVTYEQYF. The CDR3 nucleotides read TGTGCCAGCAGCCCTACCGGGACGGTTACCTACGAGCAGTACTTC.

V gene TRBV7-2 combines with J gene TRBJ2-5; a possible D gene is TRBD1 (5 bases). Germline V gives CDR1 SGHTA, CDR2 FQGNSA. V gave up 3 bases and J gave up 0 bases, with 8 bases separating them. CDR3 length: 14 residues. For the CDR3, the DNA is TGTGCCAGCAGCTTCCAGGGTTACCAAGAGACCCAGTACTTC. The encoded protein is CASSFQGYQETQYF.

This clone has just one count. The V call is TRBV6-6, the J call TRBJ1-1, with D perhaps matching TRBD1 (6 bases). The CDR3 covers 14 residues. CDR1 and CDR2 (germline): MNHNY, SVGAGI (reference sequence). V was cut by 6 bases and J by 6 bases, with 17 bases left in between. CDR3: CASSPEGTTAEAFF. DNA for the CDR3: TGTGCCAGCAGCCCCGAGGGGACAACCGCTGAAGCTTTCTTT.

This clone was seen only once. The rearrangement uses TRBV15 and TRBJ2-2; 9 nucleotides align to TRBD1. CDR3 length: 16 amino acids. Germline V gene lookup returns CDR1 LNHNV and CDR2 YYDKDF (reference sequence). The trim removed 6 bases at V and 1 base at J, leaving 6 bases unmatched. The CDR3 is CATSSGGQGNTGELFF. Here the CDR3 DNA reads TGTGCCACCAGTTCCGGGGGACAGGGGAACACCGGGGAGCTGTTTTTT.

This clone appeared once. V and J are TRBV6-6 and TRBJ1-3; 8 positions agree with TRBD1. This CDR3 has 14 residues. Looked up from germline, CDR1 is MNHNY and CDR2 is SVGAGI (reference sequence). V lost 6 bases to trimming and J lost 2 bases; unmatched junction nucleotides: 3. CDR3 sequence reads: CASRATGAGNTIYF. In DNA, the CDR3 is TGTGCCAGCAGGGCGACAGGGGCTGGAAACACCATATATTTT.

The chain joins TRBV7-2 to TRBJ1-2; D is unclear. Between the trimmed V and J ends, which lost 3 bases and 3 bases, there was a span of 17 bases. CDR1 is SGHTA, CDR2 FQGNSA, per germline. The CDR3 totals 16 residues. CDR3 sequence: CASSFSPLTRDYGYTF. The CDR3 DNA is TGTGCCAGCAGCTTCTCCCCGCTGACTCGAGACTATGGCTACACCTTC.

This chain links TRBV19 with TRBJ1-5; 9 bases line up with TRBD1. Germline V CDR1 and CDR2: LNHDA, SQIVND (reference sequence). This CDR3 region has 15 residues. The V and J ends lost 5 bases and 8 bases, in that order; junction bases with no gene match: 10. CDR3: CASSSSNRGQKPQHF. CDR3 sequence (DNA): TGTGCCAGTAGTTCGTCTAACAGGGGGCAGAAGCCCCAGCATTTT.

CDR3 sequence reads: CASSAGGTGNYEQYF. The CDR3 DNA follows: TGTGCCAGCAGTGCCGGTGGGACAGGGAACTACGAGCAGTACTTC. This chain links TRBV2 with TRBJ2-7, with TRBD1 matching over 9 bases. The germline V gene has CDR1 SNHLY and CDR2 FYNNEI. The CDR3 length is 15 residues. After removal of 4 bases from V and 3 bases from J, the junction contained 7 bases not matched to a gene. Using reference TRBV2 and TRBJ2-7 for the parts outside the CDR3, the full variable domain is EPEVTQTPSHQVTQMGQEVILRCVPISNHLYFYWYRQILGQKVEFLVSFYNNEISEKSEIFDDQFSVERPDGSNFTLKIRSTKLEDSAMYFCASSAGGTGNYEQYFGPGTRLTVT.

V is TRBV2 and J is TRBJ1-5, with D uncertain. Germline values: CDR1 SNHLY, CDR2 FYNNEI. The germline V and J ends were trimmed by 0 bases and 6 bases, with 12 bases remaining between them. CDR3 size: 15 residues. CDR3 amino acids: CASSEALRASQPQHF. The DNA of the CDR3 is TGTGCCAGCAGTGAAGCCCTGAGAGCAAGTCAGCCCCAGCATTTT.